This TCR beta chain was recorded in a study of cytomegalovirus exposure and HLA in healthy donors. Study observations and caveats: The authors excluded some V segments, including TRBV6-2 and TRBV6-3, as indistinguishable. Cytomegalovirus association was assigned to about 180 TCR beta chains. While the bulk of TCR sequences proved rare, some public TCRs turned up in many donors.

Trimming at V came to 4 bases and at J to 9 bases, leaving 8 bases not matched to a gene. The CDR3 loop spans 16 amino acids. Germline lookup yields CDR1 MDHEN and CDR2 SYDVKM. PCR amplification relied on 60 Vbeta primers (plus 13 Jbeta primers). Repertoires were generated with immunoSEQ multiplex PCR, while TCRdb's copy carries only in-frame clones and drops some. The data contain about 160,000 clones, roughly 80% of them singletons. This clone was counted once. Its matching antigen is unknown. The source of this sequence is a male donor in good health and CMV-seronegative. This chain connects TRBV28 to TRBJ2-3, with 15 positions matching TRBD2. The specimen was PBMCs. The CDR3 coding sequence is TGTGCCAGCAGTTCTCCGGGACTAGCGGGGGGCGGGACGCAGTATTTT. Protein: CASSSPGLAGGGTQYF.